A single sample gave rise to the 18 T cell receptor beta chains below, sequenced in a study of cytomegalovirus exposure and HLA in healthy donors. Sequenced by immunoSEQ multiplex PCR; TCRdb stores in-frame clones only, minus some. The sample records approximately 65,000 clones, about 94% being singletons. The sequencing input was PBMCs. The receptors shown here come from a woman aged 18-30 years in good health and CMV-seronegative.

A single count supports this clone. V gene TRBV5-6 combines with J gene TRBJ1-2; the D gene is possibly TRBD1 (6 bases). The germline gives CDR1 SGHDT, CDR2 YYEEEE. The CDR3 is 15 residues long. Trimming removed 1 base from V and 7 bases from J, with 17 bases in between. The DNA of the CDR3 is TGTGCCAGCAGCTTGAAGGGGGGGCTTTGGAGTGGCTACACCTTC. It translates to CASSLKGGLWSGYTF.

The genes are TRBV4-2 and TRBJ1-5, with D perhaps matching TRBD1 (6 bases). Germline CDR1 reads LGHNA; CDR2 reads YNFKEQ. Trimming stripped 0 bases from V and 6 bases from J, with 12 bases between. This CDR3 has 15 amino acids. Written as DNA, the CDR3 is TGTGCCAGCAGCCAAGATGGGGGGGGCCGTCAGCCCCAGCATTTT. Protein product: CASSQDGGGRQPQHF.

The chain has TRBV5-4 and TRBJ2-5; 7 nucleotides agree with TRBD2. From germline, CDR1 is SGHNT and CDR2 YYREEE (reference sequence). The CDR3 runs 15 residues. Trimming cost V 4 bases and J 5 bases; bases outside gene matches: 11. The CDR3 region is CASSPGLDGVETQYF. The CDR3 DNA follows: TGTGCCAGCAGCCCAGGACTAGATGGGGTGGAGACCCAGTACTTC.

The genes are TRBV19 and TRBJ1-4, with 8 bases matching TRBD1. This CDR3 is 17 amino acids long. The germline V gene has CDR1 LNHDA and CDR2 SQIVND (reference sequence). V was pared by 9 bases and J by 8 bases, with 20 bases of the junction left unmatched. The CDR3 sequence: CASRRVLRTGLREKLFF. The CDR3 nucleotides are TGTGCCAGCCGACGTGTTTTACGGACAGGGTTGAGAGAAAAACTGTTTTTT.

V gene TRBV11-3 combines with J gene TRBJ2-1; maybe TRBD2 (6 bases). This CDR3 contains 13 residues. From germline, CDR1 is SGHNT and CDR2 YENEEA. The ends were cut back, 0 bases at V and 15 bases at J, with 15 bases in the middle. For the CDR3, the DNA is TGTGCCAGCAGCTTAGATCCGGCTAGCGACCCGTTCTTC. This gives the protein CASSLDPASDPFF.

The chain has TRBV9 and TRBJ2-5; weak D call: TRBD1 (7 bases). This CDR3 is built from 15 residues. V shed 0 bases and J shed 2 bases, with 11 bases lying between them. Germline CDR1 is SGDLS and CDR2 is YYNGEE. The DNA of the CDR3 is TGTGCCAGCAGCGTAGCCCCAGGGGGGCAAGAGACCCAGTACTTC. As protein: CASSVAPGGQETQYF.

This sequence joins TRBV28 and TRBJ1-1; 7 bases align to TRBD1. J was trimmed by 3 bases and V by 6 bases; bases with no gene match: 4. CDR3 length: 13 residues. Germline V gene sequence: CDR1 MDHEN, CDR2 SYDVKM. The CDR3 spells CASRPDRDTEAFF. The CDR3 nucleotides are TGTGCCAGCAGACCTGACAGGGACACTGAAGCTTTCTTT.

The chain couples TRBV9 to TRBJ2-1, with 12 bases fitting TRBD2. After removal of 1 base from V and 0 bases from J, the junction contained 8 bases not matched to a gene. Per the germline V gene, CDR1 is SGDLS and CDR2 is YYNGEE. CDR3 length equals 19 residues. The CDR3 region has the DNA TGTGCCAGCAGCGTACGAAGGACTAGCGGGATCAGCTCCTACAATGAGCAGTTCTTC. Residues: CASSVRRTSGISSYNEQFF. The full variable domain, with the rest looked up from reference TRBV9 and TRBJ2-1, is DSGVTQTPKHLITATGQRVTLRCSPRSGDLSVYWYQQSLDQGLQFLIQYYNGEERAKGNILERFSAQQFPDLHSELNLSSLELGDSALYFCASSVRRTSGISSYNEQFFGPGTRLTVL.

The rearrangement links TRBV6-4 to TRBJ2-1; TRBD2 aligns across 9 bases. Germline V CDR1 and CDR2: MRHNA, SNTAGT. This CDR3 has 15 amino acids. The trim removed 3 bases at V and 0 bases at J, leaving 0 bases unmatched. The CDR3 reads CASSERGGSYNEQFF. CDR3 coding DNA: TGTGCCAGCAGTGAGCGGGGGGGCTCCTACAATGAGCAGTTCTTC.

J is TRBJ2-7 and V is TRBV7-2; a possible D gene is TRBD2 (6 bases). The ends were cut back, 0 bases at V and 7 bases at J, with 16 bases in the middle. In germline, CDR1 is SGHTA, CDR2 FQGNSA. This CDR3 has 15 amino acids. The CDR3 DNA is TGTGCCAGCAGCTTAGCGGGGACTCAGAGTACAGAGCAGTACTTC. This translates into CASSLAGTQSTEQYF.

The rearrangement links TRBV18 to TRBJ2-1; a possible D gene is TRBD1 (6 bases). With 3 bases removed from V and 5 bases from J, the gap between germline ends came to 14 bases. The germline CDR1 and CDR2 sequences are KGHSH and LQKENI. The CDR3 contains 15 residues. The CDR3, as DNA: TGTGCCAGCTCACCGTCAGGGGCGGAAAACAATGAGCAGTTCTTC. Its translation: CASSPSGAENNEQFF.

The CDR3 DNA is TGTGCCAGTAGTACGACAGGGCGTCGTCAGCCCCAGCATTTT. Its protein product is CASSTTGRRQPQHF. V and J are TRBV19 and TRBJ1-5; 7 bases are shared with TRBD1. The CDR3 is made up of 14 amino acids. V was pared by 4 bases and J by 6 bases, with 6 bases of the junction left unmatched. Germline lookup yields CDR1 LNHDA and CDR2 SQIVND (reference sequence). The full variable domain, with the rest looked up from reference TRBV19 and TRBJ1-5, is DGGITQSPKYLFRKEGQNVTLSCEQNLNHDAMYWYRQDPGQGLRLIYYSQIVNDFQKGDIAEGYSVSREKKESFPLTVTSAQKNPTAFYLCASSTTGRRQPQHFGDGTRLSIL.

CDR3 coding DNA: TGTGCCAGCAGCTTGACGGGGGTGACCTACGAGCAGTACTTC. Its translation is CASSLTGVTYEQYF. This chain uses TRBV5-6 with TRBJ2-7, with TRBD2 as a possible D gene (6 bases). Trimming pared 1 base from V and 2 bases from J, leaving 10 bases between. From germline, CDR1 is SGHDT and CDR2 YYEEEE. This CDR3 spans 14 amino acids.

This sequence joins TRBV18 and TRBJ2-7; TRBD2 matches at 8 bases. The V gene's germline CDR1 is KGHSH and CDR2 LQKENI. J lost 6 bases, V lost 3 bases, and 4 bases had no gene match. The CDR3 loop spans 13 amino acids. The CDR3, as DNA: TGTGCCAGCTCACCGGGACTAGAGGCCGAGCAGTACTTC. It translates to CASSPGLEAEQYF.

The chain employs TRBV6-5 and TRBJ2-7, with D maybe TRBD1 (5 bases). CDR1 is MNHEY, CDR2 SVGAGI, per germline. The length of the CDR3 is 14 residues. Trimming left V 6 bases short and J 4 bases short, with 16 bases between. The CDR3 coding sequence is TGTGCCAGCAGGCCTCAGGGTACAGGTTACGAGCAGTACTTC. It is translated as CASRPQGTGYEQYF.

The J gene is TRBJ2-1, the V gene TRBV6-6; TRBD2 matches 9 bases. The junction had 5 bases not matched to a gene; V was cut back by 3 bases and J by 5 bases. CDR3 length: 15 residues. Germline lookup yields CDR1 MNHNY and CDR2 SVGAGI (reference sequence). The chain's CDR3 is CASSYTAGGDNEQFF. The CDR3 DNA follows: TGTGCCAGCAGTTATACCGCGGGGGGGGACAATGAGCAGTTCTTC.

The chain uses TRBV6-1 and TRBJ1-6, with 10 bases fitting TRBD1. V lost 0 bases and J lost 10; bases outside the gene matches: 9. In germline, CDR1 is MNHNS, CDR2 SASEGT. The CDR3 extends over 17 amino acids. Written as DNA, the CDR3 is TGTGCCAGCAGTGAAGCGCTTTGGGACAGGGGCAACTCACCCCTCCACTTT. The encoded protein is CASSEALWDRGNSPLHF.

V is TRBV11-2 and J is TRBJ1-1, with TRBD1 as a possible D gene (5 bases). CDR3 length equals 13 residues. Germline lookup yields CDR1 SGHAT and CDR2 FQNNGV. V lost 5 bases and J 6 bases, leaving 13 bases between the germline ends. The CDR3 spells CASSTLQGSEAFF. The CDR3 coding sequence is TGTGCCAGCAGCACTCTCCAGGGATCTGAAGCTTTCTTT.